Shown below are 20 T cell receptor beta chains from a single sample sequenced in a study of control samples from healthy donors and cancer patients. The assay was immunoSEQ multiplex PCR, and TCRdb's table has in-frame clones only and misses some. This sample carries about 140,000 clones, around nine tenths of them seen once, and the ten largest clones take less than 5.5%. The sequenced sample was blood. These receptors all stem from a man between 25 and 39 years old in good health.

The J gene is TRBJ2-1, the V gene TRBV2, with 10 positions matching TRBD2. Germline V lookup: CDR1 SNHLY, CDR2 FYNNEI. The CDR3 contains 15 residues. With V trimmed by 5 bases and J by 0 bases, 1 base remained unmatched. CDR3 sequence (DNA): TGTGCCAGCAGTCCTAGCGGGAGCTCCTACAATGAGCAGTTCTTC. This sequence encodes CASSPSGSSYNEQFF.

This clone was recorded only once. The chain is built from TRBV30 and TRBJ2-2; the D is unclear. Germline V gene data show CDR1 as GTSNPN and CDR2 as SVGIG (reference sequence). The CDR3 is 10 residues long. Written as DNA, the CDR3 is TGTGCGAGTAGGACCGGGGAGCTGTTTTTT. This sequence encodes CASRTGELFF.

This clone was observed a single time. The CDR3: CASGNRGLYGYTF. In DNA form, the CDR3 reads TGTGCCAGCGGTAACAGGGGGCTCTATGGCTACACCTTC. V usage is TRBV6-5 and J usage is TRBJ1-2; 9 bases are a match to TRBD1. The length of the CDR3 is 13 residues. In germline, CDR1 is MNHEY, CDR2 SVGAGI. Germline trimming cut 8 bases from V and 4 bases from J; bases unmatched to any gene: 5.

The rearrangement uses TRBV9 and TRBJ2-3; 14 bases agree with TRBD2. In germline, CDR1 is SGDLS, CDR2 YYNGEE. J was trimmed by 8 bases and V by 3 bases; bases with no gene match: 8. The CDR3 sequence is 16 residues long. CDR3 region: CASSDGTSGRIGTQYF. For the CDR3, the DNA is TGTGCCAGCAGCGATGGGACTAGCGGGAGAATCGGTACGCAGTATTTT.

The CDR3 reads CASSHSQNTEAFF. CDR3 bases: TGCGCCAGCAGCCATTCACAGAACACTGAAGCTTTCTTT. The chain recombines TRBV4-3 with TRBJ1-1; D not resolved. This CDR3 is built from 13 residues. The germline gives CDR1 LGHNA, CDR2 YSLEER. Trimming removed 3 bases at V and 1 base at J, with 6 bases between.

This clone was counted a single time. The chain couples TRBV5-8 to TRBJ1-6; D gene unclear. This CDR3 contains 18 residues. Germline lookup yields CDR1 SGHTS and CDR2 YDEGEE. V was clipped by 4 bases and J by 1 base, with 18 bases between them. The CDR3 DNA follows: TGTGCCAGCAGCGCCTCTTATTCCACTTGGTCCTATAATTCACCCCTCCACTTT. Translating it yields CASSASYSTWSYNSPLHF.

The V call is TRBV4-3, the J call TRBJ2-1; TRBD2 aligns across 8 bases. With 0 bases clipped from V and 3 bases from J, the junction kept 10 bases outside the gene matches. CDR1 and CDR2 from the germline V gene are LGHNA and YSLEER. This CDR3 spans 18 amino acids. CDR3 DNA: TGCGCCAGCAGCCAAGATCCTAGCGGGCATGGGGGCTACAATGAGCAGTTCTTC. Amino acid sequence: CASSQDPSGHGGYNEQFF.

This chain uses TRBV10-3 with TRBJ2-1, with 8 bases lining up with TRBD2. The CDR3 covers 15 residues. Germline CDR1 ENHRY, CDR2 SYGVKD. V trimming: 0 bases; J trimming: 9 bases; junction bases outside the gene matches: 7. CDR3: CAISESPGGPSEQFF. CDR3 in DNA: TGTGCCATCAGTGAGTCGCCGGGGGGGCCCAGTGAGCAGTTCTTC.

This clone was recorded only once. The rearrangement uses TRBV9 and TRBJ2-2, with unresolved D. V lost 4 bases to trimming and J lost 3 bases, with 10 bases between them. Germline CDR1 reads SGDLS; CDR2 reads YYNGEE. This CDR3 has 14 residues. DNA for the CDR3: TGTGCCAGCAGCAGCGCGGTTCACACCGGGGAGCTGTTTTTT. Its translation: CASSSAVHTGELFF.

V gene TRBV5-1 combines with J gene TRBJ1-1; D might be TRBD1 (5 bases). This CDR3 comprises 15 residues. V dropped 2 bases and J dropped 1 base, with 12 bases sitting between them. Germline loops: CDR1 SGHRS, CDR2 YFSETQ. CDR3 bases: TGCGCCAGCAGCTTCGGCAGGGCCCCGAACACTGAAGCTTTCTTT. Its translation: CASSFGRAPNTEAFF.

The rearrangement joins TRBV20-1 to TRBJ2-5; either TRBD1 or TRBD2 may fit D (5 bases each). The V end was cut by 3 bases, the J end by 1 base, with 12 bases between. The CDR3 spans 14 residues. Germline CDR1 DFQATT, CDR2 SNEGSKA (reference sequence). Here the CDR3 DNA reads TGCAGTGCTAGTCACGGGGCATTCCAAGAGACCCAGTACTTC. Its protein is CSASHGAFQETQYF.

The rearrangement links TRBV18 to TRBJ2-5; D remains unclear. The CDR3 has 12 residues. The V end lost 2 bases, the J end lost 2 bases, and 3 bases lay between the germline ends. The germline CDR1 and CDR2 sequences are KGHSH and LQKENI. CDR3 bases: TGTGCCAGCTCACCAAAACAAGAGACCCAGTACTTC. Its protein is CASSPKQETQYF. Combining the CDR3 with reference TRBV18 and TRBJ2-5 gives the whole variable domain NAGVMQNPRHLVRRRGQEARLRCSPMKGHSHVYWYRQLPEEGLKFMVYLQKENIIDESGMPKERFSAEFPKEGPSILRIQQVVRGDSAAYFCASSPKQETQYFGPGTRLLVL.

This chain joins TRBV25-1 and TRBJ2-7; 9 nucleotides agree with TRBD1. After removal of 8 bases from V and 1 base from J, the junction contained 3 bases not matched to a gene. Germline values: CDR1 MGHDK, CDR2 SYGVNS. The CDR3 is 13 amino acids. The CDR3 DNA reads TGTGCCAGCGCCGGGACAGGGTCCTACGAGCAGTACTTC. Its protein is CASAGTGSYEQYF.

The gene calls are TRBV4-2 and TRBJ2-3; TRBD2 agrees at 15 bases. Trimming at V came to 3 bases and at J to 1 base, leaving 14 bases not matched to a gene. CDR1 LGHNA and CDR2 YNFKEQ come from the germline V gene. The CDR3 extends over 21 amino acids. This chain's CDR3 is CASSHHLSGTSGGPGTDTQYF. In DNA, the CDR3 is TGTGCCAGCAGCCACCATCTCTCCGGGACTAGCGGGGGGCCGGGCACAGATACGCAGTATTTT.

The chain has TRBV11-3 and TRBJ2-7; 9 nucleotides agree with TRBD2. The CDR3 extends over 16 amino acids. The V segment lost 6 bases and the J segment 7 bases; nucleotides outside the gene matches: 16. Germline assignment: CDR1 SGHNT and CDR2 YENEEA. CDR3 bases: TGTGCCAGCAGTCTGATGGCGATAGCGGGAGAAGGAGAGCAGTACTTC. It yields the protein CASSLMAIAGEGEQYF.

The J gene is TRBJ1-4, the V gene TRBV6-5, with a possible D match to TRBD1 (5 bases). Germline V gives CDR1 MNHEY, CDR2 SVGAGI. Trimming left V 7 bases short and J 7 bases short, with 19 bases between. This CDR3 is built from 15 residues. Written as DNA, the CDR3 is TGTGCCAGCACCGAACGGGTCCTTGGGGCTGAAAAACTGTTTTTT. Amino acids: CASTERVLGAEKLFF.

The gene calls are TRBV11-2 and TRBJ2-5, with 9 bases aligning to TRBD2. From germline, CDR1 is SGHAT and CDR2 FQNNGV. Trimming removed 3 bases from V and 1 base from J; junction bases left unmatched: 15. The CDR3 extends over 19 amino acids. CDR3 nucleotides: TGTGCCAGCAGCTTCCATCAAAGAAGTAGCGGGAGAACCCAAGAGACCCAGTACTTC. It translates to CASSFHQRSSGRTQETQYF.

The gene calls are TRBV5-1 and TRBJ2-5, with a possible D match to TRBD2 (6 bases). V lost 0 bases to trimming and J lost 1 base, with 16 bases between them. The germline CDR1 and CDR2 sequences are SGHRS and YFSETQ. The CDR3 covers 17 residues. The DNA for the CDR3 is TGCGCCAGCAGCTTGGAAGTCCGCCGGGAGCTCCAAGAGACCCAGTACTTC. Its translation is CASSLEVRRELQETQYF. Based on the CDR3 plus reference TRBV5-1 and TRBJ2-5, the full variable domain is KAGVTQTPRYLIKTRGQQVTLSCSPISGHRSVSWYQQTPGQGLQFLFEYFSETQRNKGNFPGRFSGRQFSNSRSEMNVSTLELGDSALYLCASSLEVRRELQETQYFGPGTRLLVL.

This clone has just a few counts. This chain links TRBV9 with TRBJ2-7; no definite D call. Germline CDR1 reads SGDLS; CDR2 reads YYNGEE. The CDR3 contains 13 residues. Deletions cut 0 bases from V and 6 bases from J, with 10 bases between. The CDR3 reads CASSVASATEQYF. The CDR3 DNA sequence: TGTGCCAGCAGCGTAGCCTCCGCGACCGAGCAGTACTTC. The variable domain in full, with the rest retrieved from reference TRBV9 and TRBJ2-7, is DSGVTQTPKHLITATGQRVTLRCSPRSGDLSVYWYQQSLDQGLQFLIQYYNGEERAKGNILERFSAQQFPDLHSELNLSSLELGDSALYFCASSVASATEQYFGPGTRLTVT.

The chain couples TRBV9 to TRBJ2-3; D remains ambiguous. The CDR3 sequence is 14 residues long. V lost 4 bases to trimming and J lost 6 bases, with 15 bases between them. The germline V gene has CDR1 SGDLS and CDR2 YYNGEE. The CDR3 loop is CASSPELPADTQYF. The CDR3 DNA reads TGTGCCAGCAGCCCAGAACTTCCGGCGGATACGCAGTATTTT.